These 17 T cell receptor beta chains share one sample of origin, sequenced in a study of T cells in Graves' hyperthyroidism and ophthalmopathy. Amplification targeted TCR beta CDR3 regions from RNA transcripts. The HTBI primer set was used in a first-round RT-PCR of the TCR CDR3. Each CDR3 protein is one row after TCRdb ran MiXCR on the multiplex PCR reads. Among about 580,000 distinct CDR3 sequences, more than 45% were seen once, and the ten largest hold more than 7%. The specimen was peripheral blood or thyroid tissue (not recorded which). The receptor source for this set is a young woman with Graves' hyperthyroidism.

This chain joins TRBV29-1 and TRBJ2-7, with D possibly TRBD1 on 6 matching bases. Deletions cut 8 bases from V and 5 bases from J, with 19 bases between. CDR3 size: 13 residues. CDR1 and CDR2 from the germline V gene are SQVTM and ANQGSEA. The CDR3 coding sequence is TGCAGCAGTTTAGCCCAGGGGAACGACGAGCAGTACTTC. This translates into CSSLAQGNDEQYF.

V and J are TRBV7-3 and TRBJ1-5; 7 bases align to TRBD1. With 5 bases clipped from V and 3 bases from J, the junction kept 7 bases outside the gene matches. Germline V gives CDR1 SGHTA, CDR2 FQGTGA. The CDR3 runs 15 residues. The CDR3 region has the DNA TGTGCCAGCAGCGCCCGGACAGGCGTCAATCAGCCCCAGCATTTT. Translating gives CASSARTGVNQPQHF.

This clonotype was seen a few times. This chain joins TRBV15 and TRBJ1-2; D call uncertain. Looked up from germline, CDR1 is LNHNV and CDR2 is YYDKDF (reference sequence). V was pared by 0 bases and J by 4 bases, with 12 bases between. The CDR3 has 15 amino acids. This chain's CDR3 is CATSRDEEGFYGYTF. CDR3 bases: TGTGCCACCAGCAGAGATGAAGAGGGTTTCTATGGCTACACCTTC. The whole variable domain, remainder taken from reference TRBV15 and TRBJ1-2, is DAMVIQNPRYQVTQFGKPVTLSCSQTLNHNVMYWYQQKSSQAPKLLFHYYDKDFNNEADTPDNFQSRRPNTSFCFLDIRSPGLGDTAMYLCATSRDEEGFYGYTFGSGTRLTVV.

This chain links TRBV20-1 with TRBJ1-1; D is perhaps TRBD1 (5 bases). V was clipped by 6 bases and J by 1 base, with 15 bases between them. The CDR3 is made up of 14 amino acids. Germline CDR1 and CDR2: DFQATT and SNEGSKA (reference sequence). CDR3 amino acids: CSAADSGENTEAFF. The CDR3 DNA sequence: TGCAGTGCGGCCGACAGTGGGGAGAACACTGAAGCTTTCTTT.

The chain has TRBV7-3 and TRBJ1-5; D perhaps matches TRBD1 (6 bases). Trimming took 2 bases from V and 14 from J, leaving 19 bases between them. Germline CDR1 is SGHTA and CDR2 is FQGTGA. The CDR3 covers 14 residues. Here the CDR3 reads CASSLEGGSLHEHF. For the CDR3, the DNA is TGTGCCAGCAGCTTAGAGGGGGGTTCTCTCCACGAGCATTTT.

This clonotype was counted ten times or more. V gene TRBV29-1 combines with J gene TRBJ1-2; D not resolved. V was cut by 3 bases and J by 8 bases, with 13 bases left in between. CDR3 size: 12 residues. Germline CDR1 and CDR2: SQVTM and ANQGSEA. For the CDR3, the DNA is TGCAGCGTTGACGATGCCAACGTGGGCTACACCTTC. Its translation is CSVDDANVGYTF.

This clonotype appeared many times. The chain links TRBV12-3 or TRBV12-4 to TRBJ1-6; unclear D gene. This CDR3 region has 11 residues. Trimming removed 3 bases from V and 11 bases from J, with 5 bases in between. CDR3 DNA: TGTGCCAGCAGTTTGGGGACACCCCTCCACTTT. It is translated as CASSLGTPLHF.

In its sample, this clonotype was seen a few times. A much more abundant neighbour one base away suggests this may be a read error. J is TRBJ1-6 and V is TRBV11-2; D is uncertain. The V end was cut by 5 bases, the J end by 9 bases, with 20 bases between. The germline V gene has CDR1 SGHAT and CDR2 FQNNGV. The CDR3 contains 16 residues. In DNA, the CDR3 is TGTGCCAGCAGCCCCTGGGCAGACCCGAGCGTTTCACCCCTCCACTTT. This sequence encodes CASSPWADPSVSPLHF.

There are many counts of this clonotype. The chain has TRBV10-2 and TRBJ1-3; 7 nucleotides line up with TRBD1. The CDR3 has 15 residues. J gave up 0 bases and V 6 bases, and 5 bases lay outside the gene matches. The germline V gene has CDR1 WSHSY and CDR2 SAAADI. This CDR3 reads CASRAGQHSGNTIYF. The CDR3 DNA reads TGCGCCAGCAGGGCGGGACAGCACTCTGGAAACACCATATATTTT.

There are many counts of this clonotype. V usage is TRBV7-2 and J usage is TRBJ2-5; no reliable D call. This CDR3 spans 11 amino acids. Germline loops: CDR1 SGHTA, CDR2 FQGNSA. Trimming shortened V by 6 bases and J by 4 bases, and 6 bases separated the two germline ends. The CDR3 DNA reads as TGTGCCAGCAGAGGCGGAGAGACCCAGTACTTC. Translation: CASRGGETQYF.

This clonotype was picked up many times. This sequence joins TRBV19 and TRBJ2-7; D uncertain. V was clipped by 0 bases and J by 0 bases, with 12 bases between them. CDR1 LNHDA and CDR2 SQIVND come from the germline V gene (reference sequence). The CDR3 spans 16 residues. The CDR3 loop reads CASSIDGDLRSYEQYF. For the CDR3, the DNA is TGTGCCAGTAGTATAGACGGCGACCTCCGCTCCTACGAGCAGTACTTC.

This clonotype was recorded once. V usage is TRBV7-3 and J usage is TRBJ2-5; 10 nucleotides match TRBD1. This CDR3 comprises 16 residues. Trimming at V came to 7 bases and at J to 5 bases, leaving 13 bases not matched to a gene. Germline lookup yields CDR1 SGHTA and CDR2 FQGTGA. CDR3 sequence (DNA): TGTGCCAGCAACTTGGTTACCGGACAGGGGGGGGAGACCCAGTACTTC. Protein sequence: CASNLVTGQGGETQYF. The full variable domain, its missing parts supplied by reference TRBV7-3 and TRBJ2-5, is GAGVSQTPSNKVTEKGKYVELRCDPISGHTALYWYRQSLGQGPEFLIYFQGTGAADDSGLPNDRFFAVRPEGSVSTLKIQRTERGDSAVYLCASNLVTGQGGETQYFGPGTRLLVL.

This clonotype was picked up many times. The V gene is TRBV4-1, the J gene TRBJ2-7; 7 positions agree with TRBD1. The CDR3 is 14 amino acids. CDR1 and CDR2 (germline): MGHRA, YSYEKL. V trimming: 7 bases; J trimming: 2 bases; junction bases outside the gene matches: 8. CDR3 bases: TGCGCCAGCACTACCCAAACAGGGGCCTACGAGCAGTACTTC. It is translated as CASTTQTGAYEQYF.

This clonotype came up many times. This chain joins TRBV14 and TRBJ2-7, with D hard to call. Germline-derived CDR1 and CDR2 are SGHDN and FVKESK. The CDR3 runs to 13 residues. Trimming left V 6 bases short and J 2 bases short, with 11 bases between. CDR3 protein: CASRGRGPYEQYF. The CDR3 region has the DNA TGTGCCAGCAGGGGAAGAGGCCCCTACGAGCAGTACTTC.

This clonotype was observed at least ten times. The chain employs TRBV9 and TRBJ1-3; 10 bases align to TRBD1. Germline lookup yields CDR1 SGDLS and CDR2 YYNGEE. V was clipped by 3 bases and J by 0 bases; unmatched bases: 3. The CDR3 totals 16 residues. The CDR3 DNA reads TGTGCCAGCAGCGCGACAGGGGGCTACTCTGGAAACACCATATATTTT. This sequence encodes CASSATGGYSGNTIYF.

The chain carries TRBV5-4 and TRBJ2-6; D is undetermined. Germline loops: CDR1 SGHNT, CDR2 YYREEE (reference sequence). V gave up 7 bases and J gave up 1 base, with 9 bases separating them. This CDR3 region has 14 residues. The CDR3 nucleotides read TGTGCCAGCTGGCCTGCTTCTGGGGCCAACGTCCTGACTTTC. This encodes CASWPASGANVLTF.

This clonotype came up a few times. The rearrangement uses TRBV19 and TRBJ2-5; 11 bases align to TRBD1. The CDR3 is 15 residues long. Germline CDR1 is LNHDA and CDR2 is SQIVND (reference sequence). Unmatched junction bases numbered 4, after V lost 6 bases and J lost 1 base. CDR3 sequence (DNA): TGTGCCAGTAGGCCCGGGACAGGGGGCCAAGAGACCCAGTACTTC. The encoded protein is CASRPGTGGQETQYF.